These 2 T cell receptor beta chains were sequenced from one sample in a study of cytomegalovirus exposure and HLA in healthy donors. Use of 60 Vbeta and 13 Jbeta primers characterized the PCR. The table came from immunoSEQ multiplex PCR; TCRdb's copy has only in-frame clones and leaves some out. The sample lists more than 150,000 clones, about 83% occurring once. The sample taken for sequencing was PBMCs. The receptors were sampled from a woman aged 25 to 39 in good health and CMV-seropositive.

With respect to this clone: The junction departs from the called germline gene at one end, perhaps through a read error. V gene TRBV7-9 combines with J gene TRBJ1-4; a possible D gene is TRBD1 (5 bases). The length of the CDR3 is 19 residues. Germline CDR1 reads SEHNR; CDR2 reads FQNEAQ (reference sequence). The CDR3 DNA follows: TGTTCCAGCAGCTTACAGTCCTCCTTAGTCTCGGGGGGAGGCGAAAAACTGTTTTTT. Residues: CSSSLQSSLVSGGGEKLFF.

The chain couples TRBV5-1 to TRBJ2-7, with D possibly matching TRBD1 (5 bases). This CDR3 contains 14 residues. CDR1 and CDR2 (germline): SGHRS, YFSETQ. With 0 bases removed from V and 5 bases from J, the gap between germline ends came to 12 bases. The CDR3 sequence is CASSLGQGFDEQYF. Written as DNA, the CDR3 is TGCGCCAGCAGCTTGGGCCAGGGTTTCGACGAGCAGTACTTC.